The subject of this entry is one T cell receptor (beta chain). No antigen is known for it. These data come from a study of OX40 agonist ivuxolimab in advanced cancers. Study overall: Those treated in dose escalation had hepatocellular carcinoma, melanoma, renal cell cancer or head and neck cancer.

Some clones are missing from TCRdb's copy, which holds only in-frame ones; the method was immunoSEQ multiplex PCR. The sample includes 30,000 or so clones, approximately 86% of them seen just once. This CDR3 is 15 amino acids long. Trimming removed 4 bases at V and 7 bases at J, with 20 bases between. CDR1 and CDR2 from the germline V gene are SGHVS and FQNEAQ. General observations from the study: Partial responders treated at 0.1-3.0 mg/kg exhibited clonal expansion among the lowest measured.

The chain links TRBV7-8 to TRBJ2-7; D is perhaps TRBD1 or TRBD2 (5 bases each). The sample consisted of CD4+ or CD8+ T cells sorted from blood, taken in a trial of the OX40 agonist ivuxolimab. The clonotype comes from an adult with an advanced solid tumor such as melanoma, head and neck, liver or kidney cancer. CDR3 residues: CASSSSGYGASEQYF. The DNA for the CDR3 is TGTGCCAGCAGCTCCTCAGGGTACGGGGCGAGTGAGCAGTACTTC.